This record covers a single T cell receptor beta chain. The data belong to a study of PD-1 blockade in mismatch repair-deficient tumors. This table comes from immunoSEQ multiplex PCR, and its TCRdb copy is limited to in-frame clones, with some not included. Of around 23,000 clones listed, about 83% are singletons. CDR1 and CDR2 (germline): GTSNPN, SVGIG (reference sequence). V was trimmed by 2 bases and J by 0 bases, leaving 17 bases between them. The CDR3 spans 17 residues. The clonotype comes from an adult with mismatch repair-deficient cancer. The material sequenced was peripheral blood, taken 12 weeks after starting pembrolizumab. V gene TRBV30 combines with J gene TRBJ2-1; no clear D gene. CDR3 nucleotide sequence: TGTGCCTGGAGTACACGCATAATACCATTCTCCTACAATGAGCAGTTCTTC. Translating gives CAWSTRIIPFSYNEQFF.